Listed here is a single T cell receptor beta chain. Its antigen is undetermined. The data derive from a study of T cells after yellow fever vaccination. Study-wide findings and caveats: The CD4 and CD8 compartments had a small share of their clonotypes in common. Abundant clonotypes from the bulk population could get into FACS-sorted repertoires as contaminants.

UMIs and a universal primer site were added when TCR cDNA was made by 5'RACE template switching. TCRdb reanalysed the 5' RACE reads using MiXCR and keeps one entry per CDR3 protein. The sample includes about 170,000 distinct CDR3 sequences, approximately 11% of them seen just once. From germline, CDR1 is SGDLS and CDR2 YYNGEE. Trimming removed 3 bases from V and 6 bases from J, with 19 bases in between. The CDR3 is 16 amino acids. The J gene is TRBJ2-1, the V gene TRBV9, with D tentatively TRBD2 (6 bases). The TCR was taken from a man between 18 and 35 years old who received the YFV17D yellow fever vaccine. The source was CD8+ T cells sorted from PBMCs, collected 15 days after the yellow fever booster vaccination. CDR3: CASSAQGGNPSNEQFF. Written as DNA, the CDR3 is TGTGCCAGCAGCGCTCAGGGAGGTAACCCTTCCAATGAGCAGTTCTTC.